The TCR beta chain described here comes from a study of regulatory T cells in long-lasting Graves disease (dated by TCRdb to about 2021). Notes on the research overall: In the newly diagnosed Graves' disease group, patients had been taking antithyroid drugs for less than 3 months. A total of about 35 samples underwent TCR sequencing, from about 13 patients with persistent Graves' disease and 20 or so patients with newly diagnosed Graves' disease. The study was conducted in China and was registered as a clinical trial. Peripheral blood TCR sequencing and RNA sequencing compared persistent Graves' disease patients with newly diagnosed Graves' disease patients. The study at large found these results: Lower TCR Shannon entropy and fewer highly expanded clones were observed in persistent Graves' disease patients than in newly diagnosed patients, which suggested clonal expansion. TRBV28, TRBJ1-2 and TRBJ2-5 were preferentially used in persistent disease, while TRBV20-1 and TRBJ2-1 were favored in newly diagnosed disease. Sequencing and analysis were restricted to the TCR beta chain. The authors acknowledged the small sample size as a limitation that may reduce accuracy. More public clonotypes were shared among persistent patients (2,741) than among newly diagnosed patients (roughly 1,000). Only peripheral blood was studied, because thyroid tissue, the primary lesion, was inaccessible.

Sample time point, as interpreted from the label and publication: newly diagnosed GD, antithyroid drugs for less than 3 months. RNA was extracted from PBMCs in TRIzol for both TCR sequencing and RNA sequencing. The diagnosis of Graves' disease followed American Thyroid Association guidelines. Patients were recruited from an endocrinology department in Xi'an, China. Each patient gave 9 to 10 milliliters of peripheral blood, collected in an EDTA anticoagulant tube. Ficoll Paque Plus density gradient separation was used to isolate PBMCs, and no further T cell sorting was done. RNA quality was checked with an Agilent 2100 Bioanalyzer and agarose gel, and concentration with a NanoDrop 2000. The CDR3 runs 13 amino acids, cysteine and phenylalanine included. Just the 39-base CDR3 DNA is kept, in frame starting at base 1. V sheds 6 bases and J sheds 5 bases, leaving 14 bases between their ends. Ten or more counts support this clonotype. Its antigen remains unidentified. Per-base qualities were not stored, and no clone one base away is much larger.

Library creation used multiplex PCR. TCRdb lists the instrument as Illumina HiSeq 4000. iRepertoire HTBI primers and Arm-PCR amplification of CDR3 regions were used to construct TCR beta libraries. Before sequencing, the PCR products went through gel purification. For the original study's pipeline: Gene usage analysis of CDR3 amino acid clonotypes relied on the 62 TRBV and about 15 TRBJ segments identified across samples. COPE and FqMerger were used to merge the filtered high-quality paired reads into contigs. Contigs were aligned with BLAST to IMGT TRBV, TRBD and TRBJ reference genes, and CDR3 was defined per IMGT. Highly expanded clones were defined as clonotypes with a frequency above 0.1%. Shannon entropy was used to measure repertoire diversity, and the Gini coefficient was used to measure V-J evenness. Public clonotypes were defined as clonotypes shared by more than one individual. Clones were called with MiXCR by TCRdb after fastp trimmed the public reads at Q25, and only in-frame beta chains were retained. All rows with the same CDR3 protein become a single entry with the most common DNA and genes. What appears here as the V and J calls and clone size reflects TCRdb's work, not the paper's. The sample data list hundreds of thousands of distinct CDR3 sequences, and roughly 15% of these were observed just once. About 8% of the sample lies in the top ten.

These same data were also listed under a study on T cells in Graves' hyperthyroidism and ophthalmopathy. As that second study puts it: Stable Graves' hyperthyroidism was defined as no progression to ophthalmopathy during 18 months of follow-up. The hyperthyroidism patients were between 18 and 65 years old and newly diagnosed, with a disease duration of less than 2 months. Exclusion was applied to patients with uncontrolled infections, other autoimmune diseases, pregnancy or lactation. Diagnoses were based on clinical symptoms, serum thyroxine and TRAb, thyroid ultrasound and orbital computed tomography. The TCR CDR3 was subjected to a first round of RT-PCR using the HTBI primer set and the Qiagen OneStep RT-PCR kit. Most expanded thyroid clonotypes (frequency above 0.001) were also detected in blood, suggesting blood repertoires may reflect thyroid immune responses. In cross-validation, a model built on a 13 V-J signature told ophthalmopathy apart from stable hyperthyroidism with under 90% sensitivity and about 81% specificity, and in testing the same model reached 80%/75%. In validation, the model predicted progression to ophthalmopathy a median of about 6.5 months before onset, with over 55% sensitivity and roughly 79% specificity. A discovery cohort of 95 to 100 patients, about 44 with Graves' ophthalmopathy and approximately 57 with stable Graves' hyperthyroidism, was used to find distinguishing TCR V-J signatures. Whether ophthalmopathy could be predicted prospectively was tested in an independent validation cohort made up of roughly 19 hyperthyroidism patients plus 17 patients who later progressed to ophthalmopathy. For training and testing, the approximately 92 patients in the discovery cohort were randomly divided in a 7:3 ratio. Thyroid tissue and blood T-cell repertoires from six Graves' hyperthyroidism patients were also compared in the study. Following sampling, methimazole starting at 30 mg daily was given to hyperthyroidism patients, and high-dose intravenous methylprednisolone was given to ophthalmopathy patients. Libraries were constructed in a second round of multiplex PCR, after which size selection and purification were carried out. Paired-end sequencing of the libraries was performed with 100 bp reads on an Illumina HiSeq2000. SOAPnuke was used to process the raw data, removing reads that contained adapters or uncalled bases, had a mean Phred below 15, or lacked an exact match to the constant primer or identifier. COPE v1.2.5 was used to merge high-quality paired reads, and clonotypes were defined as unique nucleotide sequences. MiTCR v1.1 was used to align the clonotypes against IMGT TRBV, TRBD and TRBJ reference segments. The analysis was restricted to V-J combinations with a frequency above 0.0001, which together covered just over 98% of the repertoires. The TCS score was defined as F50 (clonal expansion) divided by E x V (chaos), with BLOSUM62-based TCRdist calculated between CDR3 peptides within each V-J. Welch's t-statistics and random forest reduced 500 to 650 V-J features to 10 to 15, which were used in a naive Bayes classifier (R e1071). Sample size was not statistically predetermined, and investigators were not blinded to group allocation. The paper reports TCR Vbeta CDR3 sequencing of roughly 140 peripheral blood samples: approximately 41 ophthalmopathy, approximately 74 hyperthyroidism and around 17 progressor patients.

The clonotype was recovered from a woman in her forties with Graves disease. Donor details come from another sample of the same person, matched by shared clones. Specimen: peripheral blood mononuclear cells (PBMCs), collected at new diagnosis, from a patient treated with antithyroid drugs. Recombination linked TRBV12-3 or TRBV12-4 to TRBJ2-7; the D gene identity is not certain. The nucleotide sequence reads TGTGCCAGCAGGAAACAGTCAGTAAACGAGCAGTACTTC. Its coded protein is CASRKQSVNEQYF.